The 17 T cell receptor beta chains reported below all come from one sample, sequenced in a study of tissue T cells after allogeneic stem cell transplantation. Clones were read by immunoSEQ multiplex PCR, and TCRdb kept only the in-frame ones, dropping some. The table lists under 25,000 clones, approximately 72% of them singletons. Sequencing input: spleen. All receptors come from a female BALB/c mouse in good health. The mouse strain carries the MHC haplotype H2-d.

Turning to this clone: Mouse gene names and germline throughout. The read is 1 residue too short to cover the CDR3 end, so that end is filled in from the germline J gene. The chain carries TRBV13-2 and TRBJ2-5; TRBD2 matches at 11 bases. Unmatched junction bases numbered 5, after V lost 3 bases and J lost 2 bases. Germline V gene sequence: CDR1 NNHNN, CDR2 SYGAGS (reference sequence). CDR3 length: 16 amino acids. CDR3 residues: CASGGGLGGLQDTQYF. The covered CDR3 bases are TGTGCCAGCGGTGGTGGACTGGGGGGCCTCCAAGACACCCAGTAC.

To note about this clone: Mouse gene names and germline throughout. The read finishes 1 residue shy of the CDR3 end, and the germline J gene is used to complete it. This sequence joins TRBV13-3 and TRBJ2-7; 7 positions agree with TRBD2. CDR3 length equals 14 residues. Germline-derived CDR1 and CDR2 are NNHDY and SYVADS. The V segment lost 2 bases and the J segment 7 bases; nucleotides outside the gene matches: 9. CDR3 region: CASSEGLGDGEQYF. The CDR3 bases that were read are TGTGCCAGCAGTGAGGGGCTGGGGGATGGGGAACAGTAC.

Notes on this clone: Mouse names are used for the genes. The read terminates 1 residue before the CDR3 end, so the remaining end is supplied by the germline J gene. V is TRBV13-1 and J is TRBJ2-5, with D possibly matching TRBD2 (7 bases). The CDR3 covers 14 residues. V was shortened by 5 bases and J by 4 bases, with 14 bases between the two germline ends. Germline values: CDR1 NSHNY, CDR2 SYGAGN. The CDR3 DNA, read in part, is TGTGCCAGCAGAGTGGGGGGCATAGAAGACACCCAGTAC. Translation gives CASRVGGIEDTQY. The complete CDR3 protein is CASRVGGIEDTQYF.

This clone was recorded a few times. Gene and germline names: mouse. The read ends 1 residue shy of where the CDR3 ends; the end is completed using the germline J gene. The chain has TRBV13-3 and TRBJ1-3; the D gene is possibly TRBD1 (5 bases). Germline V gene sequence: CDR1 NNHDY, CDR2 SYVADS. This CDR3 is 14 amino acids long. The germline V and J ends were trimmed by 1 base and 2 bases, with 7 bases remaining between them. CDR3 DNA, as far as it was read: TGTGCCAGCAGTGATTGGGACGCTGGAAATACGCTCTAT. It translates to CASSDWDAGNTLY. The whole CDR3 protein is CASSDWDAGNTLYF.

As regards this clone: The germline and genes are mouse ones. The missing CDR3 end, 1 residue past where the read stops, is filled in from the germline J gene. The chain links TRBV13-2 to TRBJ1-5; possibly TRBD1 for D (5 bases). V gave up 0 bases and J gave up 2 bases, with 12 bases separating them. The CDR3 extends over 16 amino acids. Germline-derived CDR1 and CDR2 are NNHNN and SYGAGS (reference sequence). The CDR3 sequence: CASGDARGGDNQAPLF. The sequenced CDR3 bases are TGTGCCAGCGGTGATGCGAGGGGCGGGGACAACCAGGCTCCGCTT.

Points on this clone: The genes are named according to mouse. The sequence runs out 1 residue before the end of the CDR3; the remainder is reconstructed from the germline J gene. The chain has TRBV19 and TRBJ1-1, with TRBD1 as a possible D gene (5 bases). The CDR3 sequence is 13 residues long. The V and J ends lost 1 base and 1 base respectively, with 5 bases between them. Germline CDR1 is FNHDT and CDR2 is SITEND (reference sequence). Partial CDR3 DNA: TGTGCCAGCAGTATAAGGGGGAACACAGAAGTCTTC. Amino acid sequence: CASSIRGNTEVF. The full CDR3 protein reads CASSIRGNTEVFF. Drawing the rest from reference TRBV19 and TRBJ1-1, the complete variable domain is GGIITQTPKFLIGQEGQKLTLKCQQNFNHDTMYWYRQDSGKGLRLIYYSITENDLQKGDLSEGYDASREKKSSFSLTVTSAQKNEMAVFLCASSIRGNTEVFFGKGTRLTVV.

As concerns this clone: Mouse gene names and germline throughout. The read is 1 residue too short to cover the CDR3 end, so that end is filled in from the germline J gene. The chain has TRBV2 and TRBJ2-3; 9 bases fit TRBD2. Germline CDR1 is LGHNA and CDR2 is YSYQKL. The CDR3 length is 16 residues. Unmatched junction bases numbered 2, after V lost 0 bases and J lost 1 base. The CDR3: CASSQDRTGGAETLYF. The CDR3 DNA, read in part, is TGTGCCAGCAGCCAAGATAGGACTGGGGGTGCAGAAACGCTGTAT.

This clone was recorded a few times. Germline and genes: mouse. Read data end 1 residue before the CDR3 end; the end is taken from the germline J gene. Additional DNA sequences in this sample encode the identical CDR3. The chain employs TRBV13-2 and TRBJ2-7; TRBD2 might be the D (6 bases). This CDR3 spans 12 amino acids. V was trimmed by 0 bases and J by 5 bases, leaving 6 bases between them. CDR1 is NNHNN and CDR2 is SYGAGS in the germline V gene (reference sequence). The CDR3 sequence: CASGDGGDEQYF. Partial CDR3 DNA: TGTGCCAGCGGTGATGGGGGGGATGAACAGTAC.

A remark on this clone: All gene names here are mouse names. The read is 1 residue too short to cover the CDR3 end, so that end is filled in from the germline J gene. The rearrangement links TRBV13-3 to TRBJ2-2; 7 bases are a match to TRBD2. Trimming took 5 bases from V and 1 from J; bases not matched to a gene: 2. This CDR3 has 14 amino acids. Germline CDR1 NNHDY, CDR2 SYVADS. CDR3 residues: CASRTGVNTGQLYF. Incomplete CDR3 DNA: TGTGCCAGCAGAACTGGGGTAAACACCGGGCAGCTCTAC.

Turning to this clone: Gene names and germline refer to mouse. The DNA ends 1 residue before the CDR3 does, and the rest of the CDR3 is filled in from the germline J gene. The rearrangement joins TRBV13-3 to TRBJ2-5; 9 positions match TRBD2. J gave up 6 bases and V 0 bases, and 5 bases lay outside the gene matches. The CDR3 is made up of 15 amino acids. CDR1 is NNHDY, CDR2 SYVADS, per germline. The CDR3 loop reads CASSDETGGRDTQYF. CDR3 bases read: TGTGCCAGCAGTGATGAGACTGGGGGAAGGGACACCCAGTAC.

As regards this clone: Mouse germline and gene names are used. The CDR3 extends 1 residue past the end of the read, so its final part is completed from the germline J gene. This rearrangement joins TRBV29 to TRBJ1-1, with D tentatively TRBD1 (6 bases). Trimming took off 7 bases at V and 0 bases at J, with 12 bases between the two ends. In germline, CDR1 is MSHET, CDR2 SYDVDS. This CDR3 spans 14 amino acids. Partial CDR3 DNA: TGTGCTAGCACTCCGACAGGCCCAAACACAGAAGTCTTC. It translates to CASTPTGPNTEVF. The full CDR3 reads CASTPTGPNTEVFF. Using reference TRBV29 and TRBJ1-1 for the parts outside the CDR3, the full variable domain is DMKVTQMPRYLIKRMGENVLLECGQDMSHETMYWYRQDPGLGLQLIYISYDVDSNSEGDIPKGYRVSRKKREHFSLILDSAKTNQTSVYFCASTPTGPNTEVFFGKGTRLTVV.

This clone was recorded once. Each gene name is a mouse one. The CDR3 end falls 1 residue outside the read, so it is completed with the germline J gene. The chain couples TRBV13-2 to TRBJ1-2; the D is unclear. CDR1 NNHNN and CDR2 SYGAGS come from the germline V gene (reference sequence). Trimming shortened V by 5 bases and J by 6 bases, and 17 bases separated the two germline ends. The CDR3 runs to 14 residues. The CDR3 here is CASGGKSGRPDYTF. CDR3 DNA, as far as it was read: TGTGCCAGCGGGGGGAAGAGCGGGAGGCCCGACTACACC.

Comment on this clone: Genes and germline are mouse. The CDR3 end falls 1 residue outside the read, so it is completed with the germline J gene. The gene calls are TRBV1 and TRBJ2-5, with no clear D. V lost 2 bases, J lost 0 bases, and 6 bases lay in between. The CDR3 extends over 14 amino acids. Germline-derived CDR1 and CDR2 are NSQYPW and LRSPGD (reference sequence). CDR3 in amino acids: CTCSATVNQDTQYF. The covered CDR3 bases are TGCACCTGCAGTGCAACTGTTAACCAAGACACCCAGTAC.

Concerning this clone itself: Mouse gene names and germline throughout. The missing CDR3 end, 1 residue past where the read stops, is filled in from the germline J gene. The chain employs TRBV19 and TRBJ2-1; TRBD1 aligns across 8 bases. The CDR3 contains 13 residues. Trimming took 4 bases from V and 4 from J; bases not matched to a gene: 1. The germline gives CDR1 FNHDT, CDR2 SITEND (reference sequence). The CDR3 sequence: CASSGQGYAEQFF. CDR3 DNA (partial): TGTGCCAGCAGTGGACAGGGATATGCTGAGCAGTTC.

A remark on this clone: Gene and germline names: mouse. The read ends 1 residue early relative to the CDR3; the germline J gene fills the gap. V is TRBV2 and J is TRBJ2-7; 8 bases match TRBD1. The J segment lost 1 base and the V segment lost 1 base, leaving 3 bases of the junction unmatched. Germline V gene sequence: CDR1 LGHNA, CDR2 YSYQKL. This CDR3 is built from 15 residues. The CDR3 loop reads CASSQAGTGSYEQYF. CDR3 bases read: TGTGCCAGCAGCCAAGCCGGGACAGGATCCTATGAACAGTAC.

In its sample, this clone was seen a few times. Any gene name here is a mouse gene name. CDR3 region: CASGGDWGGAYAEQFF. CDR3 bases read: TGTGCCAGCGGTGGGGACTGGGGGGGCGCGTATGCTGAGCAGTTC. J is TRBJ2-1 and V is TRBV13-2; TRBD2 agrees at 14 bases. The read ends 1 residue early relative to the CDR3; the germline J gene fills the gap. The CDR3 loop spans 16 amino acids. The junction had 3 bases not matched to a gene; V was cut back by 3 bases and J by 4 bases. CDR1 is NNHNN and CDR2 is SYGAGS in the germline V gene (reference sequence).

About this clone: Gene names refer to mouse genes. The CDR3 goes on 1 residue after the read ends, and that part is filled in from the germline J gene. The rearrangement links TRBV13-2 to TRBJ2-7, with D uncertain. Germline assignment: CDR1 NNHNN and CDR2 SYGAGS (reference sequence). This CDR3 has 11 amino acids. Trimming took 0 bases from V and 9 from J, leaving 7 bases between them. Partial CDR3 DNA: TGTGCCAGCGGTGATGCAGCTGGACAGTAC. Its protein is CASGDAAGQY. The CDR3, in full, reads CASGDAAGQYF.